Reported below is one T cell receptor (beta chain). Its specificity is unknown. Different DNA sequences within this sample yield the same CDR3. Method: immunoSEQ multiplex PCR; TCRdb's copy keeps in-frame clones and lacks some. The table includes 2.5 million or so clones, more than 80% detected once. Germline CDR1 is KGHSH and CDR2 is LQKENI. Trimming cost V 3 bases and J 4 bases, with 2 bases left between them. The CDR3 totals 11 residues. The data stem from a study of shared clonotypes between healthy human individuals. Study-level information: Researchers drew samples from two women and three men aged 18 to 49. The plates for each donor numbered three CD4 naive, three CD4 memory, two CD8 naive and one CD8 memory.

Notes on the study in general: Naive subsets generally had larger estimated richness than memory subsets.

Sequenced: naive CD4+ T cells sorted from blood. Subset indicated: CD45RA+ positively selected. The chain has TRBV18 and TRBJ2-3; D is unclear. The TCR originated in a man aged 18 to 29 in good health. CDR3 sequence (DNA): TGTGCCAGCTCACCTGCAGATACGCAGTATTTT. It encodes CASSPADTQYF.